Presented here are 4 T cell receptor beta chains from one specimen sequenced in a study of shared clonotypes between healthy human individuals. TCRdb's table, derived via immunoSEQ multiplex PCR, lists solely in-frame clones and lacks some. The sample gives fewer than 3 million clones, around 93% of which show up once; about 0.36% is in the top ten. The specimen was naive CD4+ T cells from PBMCs. Sample subset: CD45RA+ positively selected. The receptors here all came from a man younger than 30 in good health. Some clones in this sample may be carry-over from other donors' samples.

This clone was observed a few times. The chain is built from TRBV7-2 and TRBJ2-2; 13 nucleotides agree with TRBD2. Germline CDR1 is SGHTA and CDR2 is FQGNSA. Trimming removed 8 bases from V and 6 bases from J; junction bases left unmatched: 3. CDR3 length: 14 residues. The CDR3 loop reads CASGTSGIAGELFF. In DNA form, the CDR3 reads TGTGCCAGCGGGACTAGCGGGATCGCCGGGGAGCTGTTTTTT.

The V call is TRBV11-1, the J call TRBJ2-6, with 9 bases matching TRBD2. The junction had 10 bases not matched to a gene; V was cut back by 4 bases and J by 0 bases. Looked up from germline, CDR1 is SGHAT and CDR2 is FQDESV (reference sequence). CDR3 size: 19 residues. Written as DNA, the CDR3 is TGTGCCAGCAGCTCCTCAAGACTAGCGGATGCCTCTGGGGCCAACGTCCTGACTTTC. This translates into CASSSSRLADASGANVLTF.

This clone was observed once. Other DNA sequences within the sample encode an identical CDR3. The chain joins TRBV7-9 to TRBJ2-5; D is tentatively TRBD1 or TRBD2 (6 bases each). Deletions cut 1 base from V and 4 bases from J, with 10 bases between. CDR3 length equals 14 residues. Germline loops: CDR1 SEHNR, CDR2 FQNEAQ (reference sequence). The CDR3 is CASSLGGGLETQYF. The CDR3 DNA follows: TGTGCCAGCAGCTTAGGTGGGGGGCTAGAGACCCAGTACTTC.

The V gene is TRBV5-4, the J gene TRBJ2-1; TRBD2 agrees at 8 bases. Germline assignment: CDR1 SGHNT and CDR2 YYREEE (reference sequence). This CDR3 has 17 residues. Losses at the gene ends were 0 bases for V and 6 bases for J; bases not matched to a gene: 11. The chain's CDR3 is CASSLGGPGLAVNEQFF. As DNA, the CDR3 is TGTGCCAGCAGCTTGGGTGGGCCCGGACTAGCTGTCAATGAGCAGTTCTTC.